Below are 20 T cell receptor beta chains sequenced from a single sample in a study of T cell responses to AZD1222 COVID-19 vaccine. The assay was immunoSEQ multiplex PCR, and TCRdb's table has in-frame clones only and misses some. The table has some 150,000 clones, 89% seen once. The material was peripheral blood, obtained 28 days after the second AZD1222 dose. All receptors come from an adult who received the AZD1222 COVID-19 vaccine.

J is TRBJ2-7 and V is TRBV28, with 8 bases fitting TRBD2. J was trimmed by 0 bases and V by 10 bases; bases with no gene match: 5. The CDR3 extends over 13 amino acids. The V gene's germline CDR1 is MDHEN and CDR2 SYDVKM. The CDR3 DNA reads as TGTGCCATCGGACTAGCCCCCTCCTACGAGCAGTACTTC. It codes for CAIGLAPSYEQYF.

The chain recombines TRBV5-1 with TRBJ2-3; D call uncertain. The CDR3 covers 14 residues. The V gene's germline CDR1 is SGHRS and CDR2 YFSETQ. V lost 7 bases and J lost 6, with 18 bases in between. This chain's CDR3 is CASRSRLVEDTQYF. The CDR3 DNA is TGCGCCAGCCGCTCGAGGCTAGTCGAGGATACGCAGTATTTT.

The V gene is TRBV28, the J gene TRBJ1-2, with 8 bases matching TRBD1. In germline, CDR1 is MDHEN, CDR2 SYDVKM. There are 14 residues in the CDR3. The junction had 5 bases not matched to a gene; V was cut back by 3 bases and J by 5 bases. CDR3 in DNA: TGTGCCAGCAGTTTTTCAGGGGGCGGATATGGCTACACCTTC. It translates to CASSFSGGGYGYTF.

In DNA, the CDR3 is TGTGCCAGCAGTCTCTACTATTCGGGGATGAGCAATCAGCCCCAGCATTTT. Translated: CASSLYYSGMSNQPQHF. The gene calls are TRBV28 and TRBJ1-5; D is uncertain. The germline V gene encodes CDR1 MDHEN and CDR2 SYDVKM. This CDR3 has 17 amino acids. V was trimmed by 5 bases and J by 1 base, leaving 18 bases between them.

The V call is TRBV6-5, the J call TRBJ2-7; D unclear. CDR1 MNHEY and CDR2 SVGAGI come from the germline V gene. The length of the CDR3 is 11 residues. V was trimmed by 1 base and J by 3 bases, leaving 1 base between them. CDR3 bases: TGTGCCAGCAGTTACTTCTACGAGCAGTACTTC. As protein: CASSYFYEQYF.

The V and J genes are TRBV18 and TRBJ1-1; a possible D gene is TRBD1 (5 bases). The V gene lost 9 bases and the J gene lost 5 bases, with 22 bases spanning the gap. This CDR3 is 15 amino acids long. CDR1 and CDR2 from the germline V gene are KGHSH and LQKENI. Here the CDR3 reads CASNTESGGRTEAFF. Here the CDR3 DNA reads TGTGCCAGTAACACCGAGTCCGGGGGGAGGACTGAAGCTTTCTTT.

This sequence joins TRBV29-1 and TRBJ2-1; D remains ambiguous. The germline gives CDR1 SQVTM, CDR2 ANQGSEA. The CDR3 contains 10 residues. Trimming left V 4 bases short and J 5 bases short, with 3 bases between. As DNA, the CDR3 is TGCAGCGTTGGAGACAATGAGCAGTTCTTC. Its translation is CSVGDNEQFF.

The gene calls are TRBV9 and TRBJ2-1; 11 bases map to TRBD1. Germline loops: CDR1 SGDLS, CDR2 YYNGEE. V dropped 0 bases and J dropped 7; count of bases not matched to a gene: 6. CDR3 length equals 16 residues. The CDR3 protein is CASSVEGQGASNEQFF. CDR3 DNA sequence: TGTGCCAGCAGCGTAGAAGGACAGGGGGCATCAAATGAGCAGTTCTTC.

This clone was recorded once. The J gene is TRBJ2-1, the V gene TRBV7-9; unclear D gene. The CDR3 consists of 15 residues. Germline V gene lookup returns CDR1 SEHNR and CDR2 FQNEAQ (reference sequence). Trimming pared 1 base from V and 3 bases from J, leaving 10 bases between. The CDR3 loop is CASSLGRQDYNEQFF. CDR3 sequence (DNA): TGTGCCAGCAGCTTAGGCCGTCAGGACTACAATGAGCAGTTCTTC.

The chain links TRBV5-8 to TRBJ2-5; 9 positions agree with TRBD2. V trimming: 0 bases; J trimming: 1 base; junction bases outside the gene matches: 4. This CDR3 spans 16 amino acids. Germline V CDR1 and CDR2: SGHTS, YDEGEE. The CDR3 DNA sequence: TGTGCCAGCAGCTTGGGGCTAGCGGGATCCCAAGAGACCCAGTACTTC. This gives the protein CASSLGLAGSQETQYF.

The chain recombines TRBV11-3 with TRBJ1-1; tentatively, D is TRBD1 (5 bases). The CDR3 loop spans 14 amino acids. Germline V CDR1 and CDR2: SGHNT, YENEEA. V dropped 2 bases and J dropped 2 bases, with 9 bases sitting between them. The CDR3 DNA is TGTGCCAGCAGCTTACGTAGGGGTAACACTGAAGCTTTCTTT. Its protein product is CASSLRRGNTEAFF.

This chain links TRBV2 with TRBJ2-3; TRBD2 aligns across 7 bases. Trimming cost V 6 bases and J 3 bases; bases outside gene matches: 18. Germline V CDR1 and CDR2: SNHLY, FYNNEI. The CDR3 contains 18 residues. CDR3 in DNA: TGTGCCAGCAGCGCAGACAACCTAGCGGAAAGGAGGACAGATACGCAGTATTTT. Encoded protein: CASSADNLAERRTDTQYF.

The chain recombines TRBV29-1 with TRBJ1-2; the D gene is possibly TRBD1 (5 bases). The CDR3 sequence is 14 residues long. Germline-derived CDR1 and CDR2 are SQVTM and ANQGSEA. V lost 2 bases to trimming and J lost 3 bases, with 13 bases between them. The DNA of the CDR3 is TGCAGCGTTGAAACGGGCGGGGGAGACTATGGCTACACCTTC. Translation gives CSVETGGGDYGYTF.

In its sample, this clone was seen once. The genes are TRBV5-1 and TRBJ1-4, with 9 bases matching TRBD1. Per the germline V gene, CDR1 is SGHRS and CDR2 is YFSETQ. V lost 3 bases to trimming and J lost 9 bases; unmatched junction nucleotides: 6. The CDR3 is 14 residues long. This chain's CDR3 is CASSSGTGTQKLFF. The CDR3 nucleotides read TGCGCCAGCAGCTCCGGGACAGGGACGCAAAAACTGTTTTTT.

The rearrangement joins TRBV25-1 to TRBJ2-7, with D perhaps matching TRBD2 (5 bases). The CDR3 consists of 14 residues. Trimming shortened V by 3 bases and J by 2 bases, and 11 bases separated the two germline ends. From germline, CDR1 is MGHDK and CDR2 SYGVNS. The CDR3 DNA reads as TGTGCCAGCAGTGAGATCGAGGGAGCCTACGAGCAGTACTTC. Its translation: CASSEIEGAYEQYF.

The gene calls are TRBV27 and TRBJ2-1; 13 bases align to TRBD2. CDR1 is MNHEY and CDR2 is SMNVEV in the germline V gene (reference sequence). The CDR3 sequence is 19 residues long. Trimming removed 1 base from V and 5 bases from J; junction bases left unmatched: 11. The CDR3 spells CASSLFPGGLAGPHNEQFF. In nucleotides, the CDR3 is TGTGCCAGCAGTTTATTTCCGGGGGGACTAGCGGGACCCCACAATGAGCAGTTCTTC.

This clone appeared once. The chain carries TRBV11-3 and TRBJ2-1, with a tentative D call TRBD2 (5 bases). The V gene's germline CDR1 is SGHNT and CDR2 YENEEA. Trimming pared 4 bases from V and 0 bases from J, leaving 7 bases between. CDR3 length equals 14 residues. Here the CDR3 reads CASSSTSSYNEQFF. CDR3 nucleotides: TGTGCCAGCAGCTCCACTAGCTCCTACAATGAGCAGTTCTTC. Using reference TRBV11-3 and TRBJ2-1 for the parts outside the CDR3, the full variable domain is EAGVVQSPRYKIIEKKQPVAFWCNPISGHNTLYWYLQNLGQGPELLIRYENEEAVDDSQLPKDRFSAERLKGVDSTLKIQPAELGDSAVYLCASSSTSSYNEQFFGPGTRLTVL.

This clone has only one observation. Additional DNA sequences in this sample encode the identical CDR3. The genes are TRBV7-8 and TRBJ2-7; D possibly corresponds to TRBD1 (6 bases). This CDR3 comprises 15 residues. V was cut by 5 bases and J by 0 bases, with 14 bases left in between. CDR1 SGHVS and CDR2 FQNEAQ come from the germline V gene. The CDR3 protein is CASSPRTESSYEQYF. As DNA, the CDR3 is TGTGCCAGCAGCCCGAGGACAGAGAGCTCCTACGAGCAGTACTTC.

The chain links TRBV30 to TRBJ1-5; 7 bases are shared with TRBD1. V was pared by 1 base and J by 2 bases, with 5 bases of the junction left unmatched. The germline V gene encodes CDR1 GTSNPN and CDR2 SVGIG (reference sequence). This CDR3 spans 15 amino acids. Written as DNA, the CDR3 is TGTGCCTGGAGTGGAGGGGGCCCGGGCAATCAGCCCCAGCATTTT. As protein: CAWSGGGPGNQPQHF.

V gene TRBV18 combines with J gene TRBJ1-1; TRBD1 might be the D (6 bases). The CDR3 has 16 amino acids. Germline CDR1 reads KGHSH; CDR2 reads LQKENI. Deletions cut 0 bases from V and 0 bases from J, with 11 bases between. CDR3 coding DNA: TGTGCCAGCTCACCACCTTCGGGGGGCTTGAACACTGAAGCTTTCTTT. Encoded protein: CASSPPSGGLNTEAFF.